Shown below are 10 T cell receptor beta chains from a single sample sequenced in a study of T cells in Graves' hyperthyroidism and ophthalmopathy. From RNA transcripts, TCR beta CDR3 regions were amplified. The HTBI primer set was used in a first-round RT-PCR of the TCR CDR3. Each CDR3 protein gets one entry after TCRdb re-called the multiplex PCR reads with MiXCR. The sample lists hundreds of thousands of distinct CDR3 sequences, just over 35% seen once, with 31% in the top ten. The sample taken for sequencing was blood. The receptors were sampled from a woman in her forties with Graves' hyperthyroidism.

The V call is TRBV7-7, the J call TRBJ1-3; possibly TRBD1 for D (5 bases). V lost 6 bases and J lost 0, with 18 bases in between. Germline V gene sequence: CDR1 SSHAT, CDR2 FNYEAQ (reference sequence). This CDR3 spans 17 amino acids. CDR3 amino acids: CASSYSVWGLSGNTIYF. The DNA of the CDR3 is TGTGCCAGCAGTTACTCAGTCTGGGGACTCTCTGGAAACACCATATATTTT.

This clonotype turned up a few times. The J gene is TRBJ2-7, the V gene TRBV6-2 or TRBV6-3, with D perhaps TRBD1 (6 bases). The CDR3 has 16 amino acids. Germline lookup yields CDR1 MNHEY and CDR2 SVGEGT. Trimming left V 8 bases short and J 3 bases short, with 23 bases between. CDR3 nucleotide sequence: TGTGCCAGCGTACCGGACAGAGCGACCTCGATCTACGAGCAGTACTTC. Amino acids: CASVPDRATSIYEQYF.

The V gene is TRBV7-8, the J gene TRBJ2-7; TRBD2 matches 8 bases. The J call may be mistaken, given a closer DNA end match to TRBJ2-1. Germline values: CDR1 SGHVS, CDR2 FQNEAQ. This CDR3 contains 16 residues. The CDR3 DNA reads as TGTGCCAGCAGCTTAGATCCTATGCTAGCGGGCATCGAGCAGTTCTTC. Translation gives CASSLDPMLAGIEQFF.

This clonotype was seen a few times. The chain is built from TRBV7-6 and TRBJ2-7; D is tentatively TRBD1 or TRBD2 (5 bases each). The CDR3 is 15 residues long. Germline assignment: CDR1 SGHVS and CDR2 FNYEAQ. Deletions cut 6 bases from V and 1 base from J, with 16 bases between. The DNA for the CDR3 is TGTGCCAGCAGTCCCTCGGGGCAGGAGTCCTACGAGCAGTACTTC. Amino acid sequence: CASSPSGQESYEQYF. The variable domain in full, completed from reference TRBV7-6 and TRBJ2-7, reads GAGVSQSPRYKVTKRGQDVALRCDPISGHVSLYWYRQALGQGPEFLTYFNYEAQQDKSGLPNDRFSAERPEGSISTLTIQRTEQRDSAMYRCASSPSGQESYEQYFGPGTRLTVT.

This clonotype was detected ten times or more. The chain is built from TRBV19 and TRBJ1-1; TRBD1 aligns across 9 bases. V trimming: 9 bases; J trimming: 5 bases; junction bases outside the gene matches: 10. CDR3 length: 14 amino acids. Germline values: CDR1 LNHDA, CDR2 SQIVND (reference sequence). Written as DNA, the CDR3 is TGTGCCAGCACTCCGGGACAGGGCGGGACTGAAGCTTTCTTT. Protein product: CASTPGQGGTEAFF.

Remarks on this clonotype: The CDR3 ends on some other residue instead of the conserved phenylalanine or tryptophan, so this is likely a read error. The gene calls are TRBV6-2 or TRBV6-3 and TRBJ1-5, with no clear D. V lost 4 bases and J lost 2, with 12 bases in between. The CDR3 spans 15 residues. Germline lookup yields CDR1 MNHEY and CDR2 SVGEGT. CDR3 region: CASSWGFRGNQPQHL. In DNA, the CDR3 is TGTGCCAGCAGTTGGGGATTTCGGGGCAATCAGCCCCAGCATCTT.

The table lists this clonotype with a few counts. V gene TRBV6-4 combines with J gene TRBJ2-2; a possible D gene is TRBD2 (6 bases). The CDR3 is 15 amino acids. CDR1 and CDR2 (germline): MRHNA, SNTAGT. V lost 5 bases to trimming and J lost 2 bases, with 12 bases between them. The CDR3 here is CASSPGTHNTGELFF. In DNA, the CDR3 is TGTGCCAGCAGTCCCGGGACTCATAACACCGGGGAGCTGTTTTTT.

The chain couples TRBV6-5 to TRBJ2-5, with D perhaps TRBD1 or TRBD2 (5 bases each). The CDR3 covers 15 residues. Trimming stripped 0 bases from V and 0 bases from J, with 8 bases between. CDR1 is MNHEY, CDR2 SVGAGI, per germline. The CDR3 loop reads CASSYSWGNQETQYF. The CDR3 DNA reads as TGTGCCAGCAGTTACTCGTGGGGGAACCAAGAGACCCAGTACTTC.

This clonotype was seen at least ten times. CDR3 amino acids: CATSRERNQPQHF. CDR3 coding DNA: TGTGCCACCAGCAGGGAACGGAATCAGCCCCAGCATTTT. The J gene is TRBJ1-5, the V gene TRBV15; D is uncertain. The germline CDR1 and CDR2 sequences are LNHNV and YYDKDF (reference sequence). CDR3 length equals 13 residues. The V end lost 3 bases, the J end lost 4 bases, and 7 bases lay between the germline ends.

This clonotype was detected a few times. This chain connects TRBV20-1 to TRBJ2-7, with TRBD2 matching 8 bases. After removal of 6 bases from V and 6 bases from J, the junction contained 16 bases not matched to a gene. The germline CDR1 and CDR2 sequences are DFQATT and SNEGSKA (reference sequence). The CDR3 is 15 residues long. The CDR3, as DNA: TGCAGTGCCGATATCGGACTAGCTTCCCGCGGCGAGCAGTACTTC. Protein: CSADIGLASRGEQYF.